Following are 18 T cell receptor beta chains from one sample sequenced in a study of cytomegalovirus exposure and HLA in healthy donors. The PCR used 60 Vbeta and 13 Jbeta primers. TCRdb keeps only in-frame clones here, not all; method: immunoSEQ multiplex PCR. This repertoire shows 160,000 or so clones, 65% to 85% found once; its top ten account for about 1.4%. Sequencing was performed on PBMCs. The receptors were sampled from a woman between 18 and 29 years old in good health and CMV-seronegative.

The V call is TRBV5-1, the J call TRBJ2-1; the D is unclear. Germline V gives CDR1 SGHRS, CDR2 YFSETQ. Trimming took 1 base from V and 3 from J, leaving 11 bases between them. CDR3 length: 15 amino acids. In DNA, the CDR3 is TGCGCCAGCAGCTTGAGCCTTGCTGACTACAATGAGCAGTTCTTC. Translated: CASSLSLADYNEQFF.

The rearrangement uses TRBV15 and TRBJ1-4; a weak D match, TRBD1 (6 bases). CDR1 is LNHNV and CDR2 is YYDKDF in the germline V gene (reference sequence). V lost 5 bases to trimming and J lost 5 bases, with 15 bases between them. This CDR3 region has 15 residues. CDR3 in amino acids: CATSRTGTRNEKLFF. The CDR3 coding sequence is TGTGCCACCAGCCGTACCGGGACAAGGAATGAAAAACTGTTTTTT.

The V call is TRBV6-5, the J call TRBJ1-5; D may be TRBD1 (6 bases). V lost 3 bases and J 11 bases, leaving 17 bases between the germline ends. Looked up from germline, CDR1 is MNHEY and CDR2 is SVGAGI. The CDR3 spans 14 residues. The CDR3 DNA reads TGTGCCAGCAGTTATTGGGGTGGGGAGGGGGCCCAGCATTTT. This translates into CASSYWGGEGAQHF.

V gene TRBV19 combines with J gene TRBJ1-3, with D perhaps TRBD1 (6 bases). This CDR3 has 14 residues. CDR1 and CDR2 (germline): LNHDA, SQIVND (reference sequence). The V end was cut by 6 bases, the J end by 4 bases, with 13 bases between. This chain's CDR3 is CASRYREMGNTIYF. In DNA form, the CDR3 reads TGTGCCAGTAGGTACAGGGAAATGGGAAACACCATATATTTT.

The rearrangement joins TRBV10-1 to TRBJ2-1, with D possibly TRBD2 on 6 matching bases. Per the germline V gene, CDR1 is WNHNN and CDR2 is SYGVQD (reference sequence). The length of the CDR3 is 14 residues. Trimming cost V 5 bases and J 1 base, with 9 bases left between them. The CDR3 sequence: CASSIADSYNEQFF. CDR3 bases: TGCGCCAGCAGTATAGCGGATTCCTACAATGAGCAGTTCTTC.

This chain joins TRBV6-5 and TRBJ2-1; D is perhaps TRBD1 (5 bases). This CDR3 has 14 amino acids. Trimming cost V 1 base and J 9 bases, with 13 bases left between them. Germline V gene data show CDR1 as MNHEY and CDR2 as SVGAGI. As DNA, the CDR3 is TGTGCCAGCAGTTACTTGGGGCCGGTGGGTGAGCAGTTCTTC. It specifies CASSYLGPVGEQFF.

V is TRBV4-2 and J is TRBJ2-3, with unresolved D. V lost 0 bases and J 6 bases, leaving 10 bases between the germline ends. The CDR3 has 14 amino acids. The germline CDR1 and CDR2 sequences are LGHNA and YNFKEQ. The CDR3: CASSQDAAEDTQYF. Written as DNA, the CDR3 is TGTGCCAGCAGCCAAGATGCGGCTGAGGATACGCAGTATTTT.

A single count supports this clone. The rearrangement uses TRBV19 and TRBJ1-4; perhaps TRBD1 as D (6 bases). This CDR3 has 15 residues. The V end lost 6 bases, the J end lost 3 bases, and 14 bases lay between the germline ends. In germline, CDR1 is LNHDA, CDR2 SQIVND (reference sequence). The DNA of the CDR3 is TGTGCCAGTAGGCGAGGGGGGGCGGCTAATGAAAAACTGTTTTTT. Translation: CASRRGGAANEKLFF.

The rearrangement joins TRBV5-1 to TRBJ2-3; 9 bases are a match to TRBD2. CDR3 length equals 16 residues. V was pared by 0 bases and J by 2 bases, with 4 bases of the junction left unmatched. CDR1 SGHRS and CDR2 YFSETQ come from the germline V gene. The CDR3 protein is CASSLGLAAITDTQYF. DNA of the CDR3: TGCGCCAGCAGCTTGGGACTAGCGGCAATCACAGATACGCAGTATTTT.

CDR3 DNA: TGTGCCAGCAGTGAAGCGCCGGGAATGGACTATGGCTACACCTTC. Translation gives CASSEAPGMDYGYTF. V and J are TRBV2 and TRBJ1-2; D is undetermined. The V end lost 0 bases, the J end lost 3 bases, and 11 bases lay between the germline ends. Germline V gene lookup returns CDR1 SNHLY and CDR2 FYNNEI. This CDR3 has 15 amino acids.

Notes on this clone: The junction shows a germline mismatch at one end, possibly a read error. The genes are TRBV5-1 and TRBJ2-6; 15 positions match TRBD2. The CDR3 contains 21 residues. Germline V CDR1 and CDR2: SGHRS, YFSETQ. CDR3 DNA sequence: TGCGCCAGCAGCTTGCAACCCCGGACTAGCGGGGGGGCTAATGGGGCCAACGGCCTGACTTTC. Translation gives CASSLQPRTSGGANGANGLTF.

This clone was seen once. The chain employs TRBV6-1 and TRBJ1-1; no reliable D call. The germline gives CDR1 MNHNS, CDR2 SASEGT. V was clipped by 7 bases and J by 3 bases, with 9 bases between them. The CDR3 loop spans 12 amino acids. The CDR3 reads CASIFGDTEAFF. Written as DNA, the CDR3 is TGTGCCAGCATTTTCGGGGACACTGAAGCTTTCTTT.

Written as DNA, the CDR3 is TGTGCCAGCAGGGTAGTAACCTATAATTCACCCCTCCACTTT. Translation gives CASRVVTYNSPLHF. The chain recombines TRBV11-2 with TRBJ1-6; D not resolved. From germline, CDR1 is SGHAT and CDR2 FQNNGV. This CDR3 spans 14 amino acids. V was shortened by 6 bases and J by 2 bases, with 8 bases between the two germline ends.

The chain employs TRBV28 and TRBJ2-7; 8 bases are shared with TRBD1. CDR1 MDHEN and CDR2 SYDVKM come from the germline V gene. Unmatched junction bases numbered 9, after V lost 6 bases and J lost 5 bases. CDR3 size: 14 residues. CDR3 sequence: CASSLTRGLHEQYF. In nucleotides, the CDR3 is TGTGCCAGCAGCCTGACCAGGGGGCTTCACGAGCAGTACTTC.

J is TRBJ2-2 and V is TRBV5-1; perhaps TRBD2 as D (6 bases). The germline V and J ends were trimmed by 2 bases and 3 bases, with 11 bases remaining between them. The CDR3 covers 15 residues. The germline V gene has CDR1 SGHRS and CDR2 YFSETQ. CDR3 region: CASSLRGADTGELFF. CDR3 nucleotide sequence: TGCGCCAGCAGCTTACGCGGGGCAGACACCGGGGAGCTGTTTTTT.

V is TRBV4-2 and J is TRBJ2-3; 9 bases fit TRBD2. The CDR3 runs 18 residues. Germline V gene lookup returns CDR1 LGHNA and CDR2 YNFKEQ. Germline trimming cut 0 bases from V and 2 bases from J; bases unmatched to any gene: 9. CDR3 sequence reads: CASSQEYSGGLNTDTQYF. CDR3 in DNA: TGTGCCAGCAGCCAAGAGTACAGCGGGGGGCTCAACACAGATACGCAGTATTTT.

This clone has a single count. The CDR3 DNA reads TGTGCCAGCAGCTTGTCAGGGGGCACTCAAGAGACCCAGTACTTC. It codes for CASSLSGGTQETQYF. The chain has TRBV5-6 and TRBJ2-5; TRBD1 matches at 8 bases. Germline values: CDR1 SGHDT, CDR2 YYEEEE. CDR3 size: 15 residues. The V gene end was trimmed by 1 base and the J gene end by 2 bases; junction bases not matched to a gene: 4.

This chain connects TRBV6-5 to TRBJ2-1; no reliable D call. CDR3 length: 13 residues. Germline values: CDR1 MNHEY, CDR2 SVGAGI. The V end was cut by 2 bases, the J end by 7 bases, with 9 bases between. This CDR3 is CASSYGLGNEQFF. The CDR3 bases are TGTGCCAGCAGTTACGGTCTAGGAAATGAGCAGTTCTTC.